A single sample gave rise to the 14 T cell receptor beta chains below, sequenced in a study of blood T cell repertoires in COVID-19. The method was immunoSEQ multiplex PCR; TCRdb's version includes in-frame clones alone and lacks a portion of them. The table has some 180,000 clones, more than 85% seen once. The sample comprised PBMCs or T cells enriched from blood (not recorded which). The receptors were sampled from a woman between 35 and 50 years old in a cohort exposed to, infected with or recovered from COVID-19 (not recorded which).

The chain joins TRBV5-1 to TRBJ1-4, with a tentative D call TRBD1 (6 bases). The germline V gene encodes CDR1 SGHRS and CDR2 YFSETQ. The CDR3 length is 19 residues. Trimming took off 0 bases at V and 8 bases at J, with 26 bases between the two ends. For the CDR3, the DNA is TGCGCCAGCAGCTTGGTCCATCGGGACACATTAGGGAAGGGGGAAAAACTGTTTTTT. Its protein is CASSLVHRDTLGKGEKLFF.

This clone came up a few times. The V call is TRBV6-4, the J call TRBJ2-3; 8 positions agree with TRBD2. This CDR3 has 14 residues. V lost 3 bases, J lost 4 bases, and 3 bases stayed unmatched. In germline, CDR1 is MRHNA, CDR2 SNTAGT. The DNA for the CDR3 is TGTGCCAGCAGTGAAGCGGGAGACTCAGATACGCAGTATTTT. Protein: CASSEAGDSDTQYF.

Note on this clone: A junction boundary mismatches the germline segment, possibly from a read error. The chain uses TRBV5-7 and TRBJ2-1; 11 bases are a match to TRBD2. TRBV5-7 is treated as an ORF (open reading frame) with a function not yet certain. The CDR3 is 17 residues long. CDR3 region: CASRLAPGLAAPGEQFF. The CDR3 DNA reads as TGTGCCAGCAGGTTGGCTCCGGGACTAGCGGCCCCGGGGGAGCAGTTCTTC.

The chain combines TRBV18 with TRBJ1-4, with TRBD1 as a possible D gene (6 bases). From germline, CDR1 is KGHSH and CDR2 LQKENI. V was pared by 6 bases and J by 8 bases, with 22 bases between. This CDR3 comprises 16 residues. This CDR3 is CASSKGSNRAGEKLFF. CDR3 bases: TGTGCCAGCTCCAAGGGATCCAACAGGGCTGGGGAAAAACTGTTTTTT.

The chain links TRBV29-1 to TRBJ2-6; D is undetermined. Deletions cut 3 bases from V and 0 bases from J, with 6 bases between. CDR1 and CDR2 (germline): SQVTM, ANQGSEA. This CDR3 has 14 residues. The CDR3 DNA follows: TGCAGCGTTGAGGGCAGCTCTGGGGCCAACGTCCTGACTTTC. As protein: CSVEGSSGANVLTF. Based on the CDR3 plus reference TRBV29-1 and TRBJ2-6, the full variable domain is SAVISQKPSRDICQRGTSLTIQCQVDSQVTMMFWYRQQPGQSLTLIATANQGSEATYESGFVIDKFPISRPNLTFSTLTVSNMSPEDSSIYLCSVEGSSGANVLTFGAGSRLTVL.

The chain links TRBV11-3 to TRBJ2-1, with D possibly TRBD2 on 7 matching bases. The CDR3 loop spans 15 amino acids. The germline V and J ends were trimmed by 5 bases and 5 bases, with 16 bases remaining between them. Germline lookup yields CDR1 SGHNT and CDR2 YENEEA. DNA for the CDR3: TGTGCCAGCAGCAAAGATGGGGGGGCCCACAATGAGCAGTTCTTC. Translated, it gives CASSKDGGAHNEQFF.

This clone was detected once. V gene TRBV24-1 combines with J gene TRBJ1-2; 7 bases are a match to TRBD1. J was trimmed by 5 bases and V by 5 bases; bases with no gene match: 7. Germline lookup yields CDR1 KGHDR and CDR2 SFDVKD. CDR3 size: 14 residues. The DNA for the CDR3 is TGTGCCACCAGTGGCCAGGGACAGTCTTATGGCTACACCTTC. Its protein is CATSGQGQSYGYTF.

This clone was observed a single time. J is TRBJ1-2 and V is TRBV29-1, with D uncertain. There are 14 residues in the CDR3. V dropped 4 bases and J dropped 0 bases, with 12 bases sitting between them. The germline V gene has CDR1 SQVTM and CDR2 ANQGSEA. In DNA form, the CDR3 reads TGCAGCGTTGCGGCCGTCCTAGCTAACTATGGCTACACCTTC. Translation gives CSVAAVLANYGYTF.

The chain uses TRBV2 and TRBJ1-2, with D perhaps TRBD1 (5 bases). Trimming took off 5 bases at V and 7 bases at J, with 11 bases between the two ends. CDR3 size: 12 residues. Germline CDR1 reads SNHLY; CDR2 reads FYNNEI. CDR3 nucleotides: TGTGCCAGCAGTCAGGGACTGAGTGGCTACACCTTC. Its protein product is CASSQGLSGYTF.

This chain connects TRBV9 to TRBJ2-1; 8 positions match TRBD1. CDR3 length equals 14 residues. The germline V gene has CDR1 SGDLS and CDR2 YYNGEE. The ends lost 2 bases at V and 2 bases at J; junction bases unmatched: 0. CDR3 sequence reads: CASSVDRAYNEQFF. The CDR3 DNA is TGTGCCAGCAGCGTGGACAGGGCCTACAATGAGCAGTTCTTC.

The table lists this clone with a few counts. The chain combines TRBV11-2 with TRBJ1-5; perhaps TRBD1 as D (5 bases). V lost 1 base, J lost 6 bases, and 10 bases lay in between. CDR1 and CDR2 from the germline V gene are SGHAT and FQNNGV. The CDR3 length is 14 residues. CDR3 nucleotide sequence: TGTGCCAGCAGCTTAGGCCCCGGGGGTCAGCCCCAGCATTTT. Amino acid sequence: CASSLGPGGQPQHF.

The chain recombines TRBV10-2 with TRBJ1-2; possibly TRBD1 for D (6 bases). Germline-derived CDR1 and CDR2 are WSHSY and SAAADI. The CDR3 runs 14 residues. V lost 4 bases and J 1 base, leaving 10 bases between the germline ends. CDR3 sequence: CASSVTGSNYGYTF. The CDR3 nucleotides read TGCGCCAGCAGTGTTACAGGGAGTAACTATGGCTACACCTTC.

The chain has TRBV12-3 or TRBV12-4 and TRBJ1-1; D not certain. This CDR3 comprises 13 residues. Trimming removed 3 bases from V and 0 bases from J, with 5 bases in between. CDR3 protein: CASSFLLNTEAFF. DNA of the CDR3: TGTGCCAGCAGTTTTCTTCTGAACACTGAAGCTTTCTTT.

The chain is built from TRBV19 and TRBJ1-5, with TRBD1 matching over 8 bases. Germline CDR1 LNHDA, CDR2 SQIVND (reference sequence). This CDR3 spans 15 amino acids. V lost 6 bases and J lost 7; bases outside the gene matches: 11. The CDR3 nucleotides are TGTGCCAGTAGCACCGGACAGGGAGGTAACCAGCCCCAGCATTTT. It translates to CASSTGQGGNQPQHF.